A single sample is the source of the 14 T cell receptor beta chains below, sequenced in a study of T cell responses to AZD1222 COVID-19 vaccine. Sequencing was performed with immunoSEQ multiplex PCR; in TCRdb, only in-frame clones are kept and a portion is missing. The table has 150,000 to 200,000 clones, more than 75% seen once. This specimen consisted of peripheral blood, obtained on day 0 of MenACWY control vaccination. The source is an adult in good health.

This sequence joins TRBV28 and TRBJ1-5, with unresolved D. Germline V gene sequence: CDR1 MDHEN, CDR2 SYDVKM. V was clipped by 8 bases and J by 6 bases, with 8 bases between them. The CDR3 loop spans 11 amino acids. The CDR3 loop reads CASRGLQPQHF. CDR3 DNA sequence: TGTGCCAGCCGAGGGCTTCAGCCCCAGCATTTT.

The rearrangement joins TRBV29-1 to TRBJ2-3; no firm D call. This CDR3 is built from 10 residues. Germline CDR1 and CDR2: SQVTM and ANQGSEA. The V end lost 7 bases, the J end lost 5 bases, and 7 bases lay between the germline ends. CDR3 DNA sequence: TGCAGCGCTATCGGAGATACGCAGTATTTT. Translating gives CSAIGDTQYF.

This chain uses TRBV9 with TRBJ1-2; no clear D. Trimming left V 3 bases short and J 3 bases short, with 15 bases between. This CDR3 is 15 amino acids long. Germline-derived CDR1 and CDR2 are SGDLS and YYNGEE. The CDR3 DNA follows: TGTGCCAGCAGCGGAATACAAGGTGTAGACTATGGCTACACCTTC. Its protein product is CASSGIQGVDYGYTF.

This clone is a singleton in its sample. This sequence joins TRBV11-3 and TRBJ2-7; no definite D call. V lost 3 bases and J 0 bases, leaving 6 bases between the germline ends. The V gene's germline CDR1 is SGHNT and CDR2 YENEEA. The CDR3 contains 13 residues. CDR3 protein: CASSFRGSYEQYF. CDR3 nucleotide sequence: TGTGCCAGCAGCTTTAGAGGCTCCTACGAGCAGTACTTC.

This clone was counted a few times. J is TRBJ2-3 and V is TRBV6-4, with TRBD2 identical over 10 bases. The CDR3 loop spans 16 amino acids. V was clipped by 0 bases and J by 0 bases; unmatched bases: 0. CDR1 is MRHNA, CDR2 SNTAGT, per germline. The CDR3 sequence: CASSDSTSGSTDTQYF. The CDR3 DNA follows: TGTGCCAGCAGTGACTCGACTAGCGGGAGCACAGATACGCAGTATTTT.

This clone was found once. The chain is built from TRBV10-3 and TRBJ2-5; 9 nucleotides match TRBD2. V was clipped by 3 bases and J by 2 bases; unmatched bases: 4. In germline, CDR1 is ENHRY, CDR2 SYGVKD. There are 15 residues in the CDR3. Here the CDR3 reads CAISDAGGVQETQYF. The CDR3 bases are TGTGCCATCAGTGATGCGGGGGGGGTGCAAGAGACCCAGTACTTC.

The chain employs TRBV7-3 and TRBJ2-1; 12 positions agree with TRBD2. Germline assignment: CDR1 SGHTA and CDR2 FQGTGA. V shed 0 bases and J 3 bases; nucleotides not matched to a gene: 12. This CDR3 spans 20 amino acids. The CDR3: CASSLTRLAGELDYYNEQFF. For the CDR3, the DNA is TGTGCCAGCAGCTTAACGCGACTAGCGGGGGAGCTGGACTACTACAATGAGCAGTTCTTC.

The chain joins TRBV6-5 to TRBJ2-1; unclear D gene. Trimming took 0 bases from V and 6 from J, leaving 12 bases between them. CDR3 length equals 15 residues. Germline CDR1 reads MNHEY; CDR2 reads SVGAGI. The CDR3 DNA reads TGTGCCAGCAGTTACTCGTTCGCGGCCGCCAATGAGCAGTTCTTC. Protein product: CASSYSFAAANEQFF.

This clone was detected once. This sequence joins TRBV6-9 and TRBJ2-2; D is possibly TRBD2 (6 bases). The length of the CDR3 is 17 residues. V was clipped by 2 bases and J by 4 bases, with 17 bases between them. The V gene's germline CDR1 is MNHGY and CDR2 SVAAGI. The CDR3 coding sequence is TGTGCCAGCAGTTATACCCATGGGCGGGATGGCACCGGGGAGCTGTTTTTT. This translates into CASSYTHGRDGTGELFF.

The rearrangement joins TRBV10-3 to TRBJ2-1; 7 nucleotides match TRBD2. V shed 4 bases, J shed 7 bases, and the junction held 7 bases outside the gene matches. CDR3 length: 14 amino acids. Per the germline V gene, CDR1 is ENHRY and CDR2 is SYGVKD. CDR3 coding DNA: TGTGCCATCAGTGCGGAGGGAGGGTCAAATGAGCAGTTCTTC. Translated: CAISAEGGSNEQFF.

The rearrangement joins TRBV29-1 to TRBJ2-7, with 10 bases fitting TRBD1. Germline V gene lookup returns CDR1 SQVTM and CDR2 ANQGSEA. This CDR3 contains 12 residues. The ends lost 7 bases at V and 3 bases at J; junction bases unmatched: 3. The CDR3 region is CSGRTGGYEQYF. The CDR3 DNA sequence: TGCAGCGGACGGACAGGGGGCTACGAGCAGTACTTC.

The chain carries TRBV20-1 and TRBJ2-5, with D tentatively TRBD2 (6 bases). The CDR3 length is 11 residues. CDR1 is DFQATT, CDR2 SNEGSKA, per germline (reference sequence). Trimming shortened V by 6 bases and J by 5 bases, and 10 bases separated the two germline ends. CDR3 sequence reads: CSAAREETQYF. The CDR3 DNA reads as TGCAGTGCCGCCCGGGAGGAGACCCAGTACTTC.

This clone was recorded once. V usage is TRBV4-1 and J usage is TRBJ2-3; 11 bases line up with TRBD2. The CDR3 sequence is 17 residues long. With V trimmed by 0 bases and J by 4 bases, 6 bases remained unmatched. Germline V lookup: CDR1 MGHRA, CDR2 YSYEKL. This chain's CDR3 is CASSQDGTSGGADTQYF. DNA for the CDR3: TGCGCCAGCAGCCAAGATGGTACTAGCGGGGGTGCAGATACGCAGTATTTT.

This chain joins TRBV3-1 (or the pseudogene TRBV3-2) and TRBJ1-3; no clear D. This CDR3 comprises 14 residues. V dropped 4 bases and J dropped 4 bases, with 11 bases sitting between them. CDR1 is LGHDT and CDR2 is YNNKEL in the germline V gene (reference sequence). CDR3 residues: CASSPPRPGNTIYF. The CDR3 nucleotides read TGTGCCAGCAGCCCCCCTCGGCCCGGAAACACCATATATTTT.